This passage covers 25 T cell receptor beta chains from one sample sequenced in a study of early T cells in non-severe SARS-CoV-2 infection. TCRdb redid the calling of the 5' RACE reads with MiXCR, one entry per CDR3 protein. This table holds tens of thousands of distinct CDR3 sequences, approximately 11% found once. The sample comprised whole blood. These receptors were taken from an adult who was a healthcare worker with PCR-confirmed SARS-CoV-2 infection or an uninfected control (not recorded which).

The CDR3 spells CASSQNRGNSPLHF. CDR3 coding DNA: TGTGCCAGCAGCCAGAACAGGGGTAATTCACCCCTCCACTTT. The V gene is TRBV3-1, the J gene TRBJ1-6, with 7 bases matching TRBD1. Germline V gene lookup returns CDR1 LGHDT and CDR2 YNNKEL (reference sequence). Trimming took 3 bases from V and 6 from J; bases not matched to a gene: 2. The CDR3 is 14 amino acids.

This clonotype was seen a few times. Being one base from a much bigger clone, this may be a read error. This CDR3 reads CASSLAGSAGGIDTQYF. In DNA, the CDR3 is TGTGCCAGCAGCTTAGCGGGGAGTGCGGGTGGCATAGATACGCAGTATTTT. J is TRBJ2-3 and V is TRBV7-9; a weak D match, TRBD2 (5 bases). V was cut by 0 bases and J by 5 bases, with 18 bases left in between. The germline V gene has CDR1 SEHNR and CDR2 FQNEAQ (reference sequence). The CDR3 loop spans 17 amino acids.

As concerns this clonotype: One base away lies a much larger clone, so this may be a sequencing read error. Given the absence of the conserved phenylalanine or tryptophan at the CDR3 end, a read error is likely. The CDR3 spells CSASPLASTNIQYS. Here the CDR3 DNA reads TGCAGTGCCTCCCCCTTAGCTTCAACAAACATTCAGTACTCC. V is TRBV20-1 and J is TRBJ2-4; the D is unclear. CDR1 and CDR2 (germline): DFQATT, SNEGSKA (reference sequence). This CDR3 is 14 amino acids long. V was cut by 6 bases and J by 6 bases, with 18 bases left in between.

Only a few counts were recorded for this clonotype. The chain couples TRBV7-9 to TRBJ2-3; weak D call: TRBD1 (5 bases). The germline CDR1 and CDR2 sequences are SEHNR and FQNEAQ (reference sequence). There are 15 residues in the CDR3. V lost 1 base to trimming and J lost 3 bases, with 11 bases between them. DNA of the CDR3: TGTGCCAGCAGCTTAGAGGGGCTGGGGACAGATACGCAGTATTTT. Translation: CASSLEGLGTDTQYF. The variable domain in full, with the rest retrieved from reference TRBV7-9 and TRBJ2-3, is DTGVSQNPRHKITKRGQNVTFRCDPISEHNRLYWYRQTLGQGPEFLTYFQNEAQLEKSRLLSDRFSAERPKGSFSTLEIQRTEQGDSAMYLCASSLEGLGTDTQYFGPGTRLTVL.

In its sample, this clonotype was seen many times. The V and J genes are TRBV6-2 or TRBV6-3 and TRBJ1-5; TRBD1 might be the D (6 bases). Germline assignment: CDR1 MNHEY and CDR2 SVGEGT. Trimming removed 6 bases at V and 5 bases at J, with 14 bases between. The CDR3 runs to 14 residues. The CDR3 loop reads CASSLSYRDQPQHF. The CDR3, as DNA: TGTGCCAGCAGCCTATCTTACAGGGATCAGCCCCAGCATTTT.

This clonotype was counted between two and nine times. The CDR3, as DNA: TGTGCTAGTGGTTTGGCCTTAGTGGGAGGCAATCAGCCCCAGCATTTT. This translates into CASGLALVGGNQPQHF. The gene calls are TRBV12-5 and TRBJ1-5; D not certain. The CDR3 consists of 16 residues. The V end lost 1 base, the J end lost 2 bases, and 12 bases lay between the germline ends. Germline V gene sequence: CDR1 LGHNT, CDR2 FRNRAP.

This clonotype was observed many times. Here the CDR3 DNA reads TGTGCCAGTCAACCCCGGGACCCTAGATATAGCAATCAGCCCCAGCATTTT. Residues: CASQPRDPRYSNQPQHF. This chain joins TRBV6-2 or TRBV6-3 and TRBJ1-5; the D gene is possibly TRBD1 (5 bases). This CDR3 has 17 residues. Between the trimmed V and J ends, which lost 9 bases and 0 bases, there was a span of 21 bases. CDR1 and CDR2 from the germline V gene are MNHEY and SVGEGT.

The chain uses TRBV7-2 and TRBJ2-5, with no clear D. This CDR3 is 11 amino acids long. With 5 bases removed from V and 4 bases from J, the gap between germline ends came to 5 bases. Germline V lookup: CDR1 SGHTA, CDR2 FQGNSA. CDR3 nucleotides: TGTGCCAGCAGCCCTTCAGAGACCCAGTACTTC. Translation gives CASSPSETQYF. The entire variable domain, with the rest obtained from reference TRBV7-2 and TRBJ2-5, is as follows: GAGVSQSPSNKVTEKGKDVELRCDPISGHTALYWYRQSLGQGLEFLIYFQGNSAPDKSGLPSDRFSAERTGGSVSTLTIQRTQQEDSAVYLCASSPSETQYFGPGTRLLVL.

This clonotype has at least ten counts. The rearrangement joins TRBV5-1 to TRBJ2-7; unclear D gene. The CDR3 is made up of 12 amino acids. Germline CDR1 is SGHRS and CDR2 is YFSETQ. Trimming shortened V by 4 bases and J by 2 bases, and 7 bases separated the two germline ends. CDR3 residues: CASSGDTYEQYF. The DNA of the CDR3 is TGCGCCAGCAGCGGTGACACCTACGAGCAGTACTTC.

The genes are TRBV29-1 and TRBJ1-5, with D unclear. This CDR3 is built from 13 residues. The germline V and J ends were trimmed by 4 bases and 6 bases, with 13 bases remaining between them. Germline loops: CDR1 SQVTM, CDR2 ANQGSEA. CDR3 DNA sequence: TGCAGCGTTGTGCAGGAGATGGGTCAGCCCCAGCATTTT. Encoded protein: CSVVQEMGQPQHF.

CDR3 in DNA: TGTGCCAGCAGCTTAGATAAAGGGTCCGGTGAGCAGTTCTTC. Residues: CASSLDKGSGEQFF. The chain combines TRBV11-2 with TRBJ2-1; D gene unclear. Germline CDR1 reads SGHAT; CDR2 reads FQNNGV. The CDR3 consists of 14 residues. V lost 0 bases and J lost 9, with 12 bases in between.

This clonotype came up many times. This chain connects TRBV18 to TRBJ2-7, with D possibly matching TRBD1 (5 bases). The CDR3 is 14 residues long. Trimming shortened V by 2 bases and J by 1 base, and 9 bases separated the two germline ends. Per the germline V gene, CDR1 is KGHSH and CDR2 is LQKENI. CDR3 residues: CASSPEAGSYEQYF. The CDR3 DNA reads TGTGCCAGCTCACCAGAGGCAGGGTCCTACGAGCAGTACTTC.

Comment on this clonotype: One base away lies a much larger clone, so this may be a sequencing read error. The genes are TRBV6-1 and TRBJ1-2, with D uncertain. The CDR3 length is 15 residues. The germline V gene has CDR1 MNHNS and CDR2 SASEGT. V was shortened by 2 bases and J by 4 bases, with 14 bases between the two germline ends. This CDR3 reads CASSEYEQDRYGYTF. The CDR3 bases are TGTGCCAGCAGTGAATATGAGCAGGACCGCTATGGCTACACCTTC.

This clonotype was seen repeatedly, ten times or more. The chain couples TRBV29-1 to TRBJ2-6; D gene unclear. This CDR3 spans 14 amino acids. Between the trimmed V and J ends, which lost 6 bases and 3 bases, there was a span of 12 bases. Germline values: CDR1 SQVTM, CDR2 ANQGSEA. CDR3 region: CSVVSSGGANVLTF. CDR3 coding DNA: TGCAGCGTGGTAAGCTCTGGTGGGGCCAACGTCCTGACTTTC.

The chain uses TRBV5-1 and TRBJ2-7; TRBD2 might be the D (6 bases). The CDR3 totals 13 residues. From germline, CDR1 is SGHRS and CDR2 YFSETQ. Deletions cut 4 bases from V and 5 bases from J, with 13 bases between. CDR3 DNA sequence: TGCGCCAGCAGCATGGAGGGGCTCCACGAGCAGTACTTC. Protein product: CASSMEGLHEQYF. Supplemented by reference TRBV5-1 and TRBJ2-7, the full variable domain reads KAGVTQTPRYLIKTRGQQVTLSCSPISGHRSVSWYQQTPGQGLQFLFEYFSETQRNKGNFPGRFSGRQFSNSRSEMNVSTLELGDSALYLCASSMEGLHEQYFGPGTRLTVT.

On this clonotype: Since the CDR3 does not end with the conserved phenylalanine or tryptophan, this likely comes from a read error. CDR3 coding DNA: TGTGCCAGTAGTATAGTAGGGAACCAAGAGACCCAGTACCTC. This encodes CASSIVGNQETQYL. The chain carries TRBV19 and TRBJ2-5; D gene uncertain. The germline CDR1 and CDR2 sequences are LNHDA and SQIVND (reference sequence). CDR3 length equals 14 residues. Trimming took 1 base from V and 0 from J, leaving 6 bases between them.

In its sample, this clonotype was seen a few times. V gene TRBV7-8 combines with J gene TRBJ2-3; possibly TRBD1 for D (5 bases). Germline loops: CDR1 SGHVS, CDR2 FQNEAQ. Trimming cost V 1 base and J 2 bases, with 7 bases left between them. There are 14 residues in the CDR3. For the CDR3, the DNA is TGTGCCAGCAGCTTAGGACAGATCACAGATACGCAGTATTTT. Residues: CASSLGQITDTQYF.

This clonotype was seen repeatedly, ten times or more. In nucleotides, the CDR3 is TGCGCCAGCAGCCAAGTAGGGGCGTTGGGGACAGATACGCAGTATTTT. Its protein is CASSQVGALGTDTQYF. V is TRBV4-1 and J is TRBJ2-3; D is possibly TRBD1 (5 bases). V was pared by 1 base and J by 3 bases, with 14 bases between. CDR1 is MGHRA, CDR2 YSYEKL, per germline. There are 16 residues in the CDR3.

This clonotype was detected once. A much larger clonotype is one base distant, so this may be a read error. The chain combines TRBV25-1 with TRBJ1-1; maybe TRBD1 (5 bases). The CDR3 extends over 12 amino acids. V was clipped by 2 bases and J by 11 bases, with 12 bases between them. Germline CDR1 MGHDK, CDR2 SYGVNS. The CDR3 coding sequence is TGTGCCAGCAGTGAACATCAGGGTGGGGCTTTCTTT. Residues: CASSEHQGGAFF.

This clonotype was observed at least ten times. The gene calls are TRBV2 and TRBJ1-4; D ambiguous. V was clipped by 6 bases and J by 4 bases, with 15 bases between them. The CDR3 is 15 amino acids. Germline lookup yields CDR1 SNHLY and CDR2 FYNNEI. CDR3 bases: TGTGCCAGCAGCACTATTGAGATTGGTAATGAAAAACTGTTTTTT. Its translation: CASSTIEIGNEKLFF.

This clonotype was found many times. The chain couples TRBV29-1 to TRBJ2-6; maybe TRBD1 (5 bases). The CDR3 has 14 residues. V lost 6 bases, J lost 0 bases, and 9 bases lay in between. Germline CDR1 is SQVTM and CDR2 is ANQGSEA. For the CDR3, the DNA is TGCAGCGTCACAGGACCCTCTGGGGCCAACGTCCTGACTTTC. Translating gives CSVTGPSGANVLTF. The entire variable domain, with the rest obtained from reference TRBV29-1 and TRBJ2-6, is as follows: SAVISQKPSRDICQRGTSLTIQCQVDSQVTMMFWYRQQPGQSLTLIATANQGSEATYESGFVIDKFPISRPNLTFSTLTVSNMSPEDSSIYLCSVTGPSGANVLTFGAGSRLTVL.

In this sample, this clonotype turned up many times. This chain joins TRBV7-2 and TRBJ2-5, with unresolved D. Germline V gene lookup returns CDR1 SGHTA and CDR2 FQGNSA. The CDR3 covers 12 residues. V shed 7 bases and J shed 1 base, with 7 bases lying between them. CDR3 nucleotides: TGTGCCAGCACTCGGTCCCAAGAGACCCAGTACTTC. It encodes CASTRSQETQYF.

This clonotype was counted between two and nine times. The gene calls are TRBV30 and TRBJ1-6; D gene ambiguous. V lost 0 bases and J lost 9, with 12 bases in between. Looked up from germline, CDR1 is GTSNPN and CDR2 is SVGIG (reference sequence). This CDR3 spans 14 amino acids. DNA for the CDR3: TGTGCCTGGAGTGTATCAGGTTCCAGTTCACCCCTCCACTTT. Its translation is CAWSVSGSSSPLHF.

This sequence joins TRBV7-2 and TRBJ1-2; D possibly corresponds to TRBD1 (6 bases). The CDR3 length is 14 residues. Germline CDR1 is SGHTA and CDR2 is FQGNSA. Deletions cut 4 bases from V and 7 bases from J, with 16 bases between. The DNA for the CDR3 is TGTGCCAGCAGCTACGGGGGCACTATCGTTGGCTACACCTTC. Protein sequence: CASSYGGTIVGYTF.

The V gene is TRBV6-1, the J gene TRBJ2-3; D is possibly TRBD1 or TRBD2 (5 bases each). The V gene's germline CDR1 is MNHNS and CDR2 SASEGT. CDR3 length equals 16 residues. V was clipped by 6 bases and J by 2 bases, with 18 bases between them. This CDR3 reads CASRVGTKQPTDTQYF. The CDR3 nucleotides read TGTGCCAGCAGAGTCGGGACCAAGCAACCCACAGATACGCAGTATTTT.